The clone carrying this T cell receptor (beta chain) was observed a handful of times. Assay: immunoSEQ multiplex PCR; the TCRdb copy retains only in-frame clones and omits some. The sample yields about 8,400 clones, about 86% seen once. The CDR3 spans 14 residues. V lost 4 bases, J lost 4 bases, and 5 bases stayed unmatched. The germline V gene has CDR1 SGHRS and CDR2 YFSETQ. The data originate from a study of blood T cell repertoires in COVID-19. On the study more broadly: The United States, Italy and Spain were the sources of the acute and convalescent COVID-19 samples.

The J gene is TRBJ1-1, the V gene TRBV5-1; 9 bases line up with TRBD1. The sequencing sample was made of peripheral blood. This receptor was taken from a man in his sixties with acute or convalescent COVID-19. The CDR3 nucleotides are TGCGCCAGCAGCCTGGGACAGGGCAGCACTGAAGCTTTCTTT. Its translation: CASSLGQGSTEAFF.